Reported below is one TCR beta chain. This specimen comes from a study of blood T cell repertoires in COVID-19. The CDR3 length is 19 residues. Germline values: CDR1 SGHTA, CDR2 FQGNSA. V gave up 4 bases and J gave up 0 bases, with 24 bases separating them. Some clones are missing from TCRdb's copy, which holds only in-frame ones; the method was immunoSEQ multiplex PCR. The sample carries 150,000 to 180,000 clones, less than 95% recorded once. The gene calls are TRBV7-2 and TRBJ1-2; a possible D gene is TRBD1 (6 bases). The sequence was collected from a man in his fifties or sixties with acute or convalescent COVID-19. Sequencing was carried out using peripheral blood. In DNA form, the CDR3 reads TGTGCCAGCAGCTATAAAACTGTGTCAGGGGTTTCAGCTAACTATGGCTACACCTTC. This sequence encodes CASSYKTVSGVSANYGYTF.